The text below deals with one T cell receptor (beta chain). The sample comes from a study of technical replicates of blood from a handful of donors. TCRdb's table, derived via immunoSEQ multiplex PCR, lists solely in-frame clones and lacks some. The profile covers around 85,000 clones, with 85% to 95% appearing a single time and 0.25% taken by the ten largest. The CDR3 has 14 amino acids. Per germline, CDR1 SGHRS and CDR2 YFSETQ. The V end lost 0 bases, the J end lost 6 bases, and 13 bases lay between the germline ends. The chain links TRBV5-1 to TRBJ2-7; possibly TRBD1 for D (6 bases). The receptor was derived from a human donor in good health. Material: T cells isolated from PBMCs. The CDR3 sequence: CASSLVTGISEQYF. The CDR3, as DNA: TGCGCCAGCAGCTTGGTGACAGGTATCTCCGAGCAGTACTTC. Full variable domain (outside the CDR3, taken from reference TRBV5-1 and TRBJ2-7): KAGVTQTPRYLIKTRGQQVTLSCSPISGHRSVSWYQQTPGQGLQFLFEYFSETQRNKGNFPGRFSGRQFSNSRSEMNVSTLELGDSALYLCASSLVTGISEQYFGPGTRLTVT.